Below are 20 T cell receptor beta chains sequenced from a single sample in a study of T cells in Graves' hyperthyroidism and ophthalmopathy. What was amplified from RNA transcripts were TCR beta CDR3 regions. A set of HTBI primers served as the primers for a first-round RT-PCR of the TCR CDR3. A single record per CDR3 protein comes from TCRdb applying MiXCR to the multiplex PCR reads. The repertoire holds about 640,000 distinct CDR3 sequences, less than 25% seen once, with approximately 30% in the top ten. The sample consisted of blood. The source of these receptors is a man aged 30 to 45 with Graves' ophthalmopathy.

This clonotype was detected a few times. The CDR3 reads CASSFQLGPRYEQYF. The DNA of the CDR3 is TGTGCCAGCAGTTTTCAATTGGGACCGAGATACGAGCAGTACTTC. This sequence joins TRBV28 and TRBJ2-7, with D perhaps TRBD1 or TRBD2 (5 bases each). The CDR3 is 15 residues long. CDR1 and CDR2 (germline): MDHEN, SYDVKM. The ends were cut back, 3 bases at V and 4 bases at J, with 16 bases in the middle.

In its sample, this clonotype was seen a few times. DNA of the CDR3: TGTGCCAGCAGCCCGACTAGCGGTCCCGGCACCGGGGAGCTGTTTTTT. It is translated as CASSPTSGPGTGELFF. The chain carries TRBV7-9 and TRBJ2-2; 9 bases agree with TRBD2. The junction had 8 bases not matched to a gene; V was cut back by 5 bases and J by 4 bases. The CDR3 runs to 16 residues. CDR1 is SEHNR, CDR2 FQNEAQ, per germline (reference sequence).

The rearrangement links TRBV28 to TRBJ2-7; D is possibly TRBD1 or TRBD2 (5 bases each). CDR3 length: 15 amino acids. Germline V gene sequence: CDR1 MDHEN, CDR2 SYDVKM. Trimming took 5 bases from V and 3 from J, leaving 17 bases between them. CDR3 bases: TGTGCCAGCAGTCCCCAGGGAGCCTCCTTCTACGAGCAGTACTTC. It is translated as CASSPQGASFYEQYF.

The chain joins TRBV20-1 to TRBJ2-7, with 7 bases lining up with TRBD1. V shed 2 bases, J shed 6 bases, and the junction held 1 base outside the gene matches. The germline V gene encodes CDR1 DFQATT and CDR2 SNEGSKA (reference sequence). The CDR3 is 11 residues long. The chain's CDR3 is CSARQGVEQYF. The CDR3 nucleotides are TGCAGTGCTAGACAGGGGGTCGAGCAGTACTTC.

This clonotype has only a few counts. This CDR3 is CSVGGGRVETQYF. The CDR3 DNA reads TGCAGCGTTGGCGGGGGGCGAGTGGAGACCCAGTACTTC. The rearrangement joins TRBV29-1 to TRBJ2-5; 8 bases line up with TRBD2. This CDR3 comprises 13 residues. Germline loops: CDR1 SQVTM, CDR2 ANQGSEA. With 4 bases clipped from V and 5 bases from J, the junction kept 6 bases outside the gene matches.

The CDR3 region has the DNA TGTGCCAGCAGCACCCCGCTAGCGGTCCTCAATGAGCAGTTCTTC. Translated, it gives CASSTPLAVLNEQFF. The chain is built from TRBV5-8 and TRBJ2-1, with 7 bases aligning to TRBD2. Germline assignment: CDR1 SGHTS and CDR2 YDEGEE. The CDR3 extends over 15 amino acids. V dropped 4 bases and J dropped 6; count of bases not matched to a gene: 10.

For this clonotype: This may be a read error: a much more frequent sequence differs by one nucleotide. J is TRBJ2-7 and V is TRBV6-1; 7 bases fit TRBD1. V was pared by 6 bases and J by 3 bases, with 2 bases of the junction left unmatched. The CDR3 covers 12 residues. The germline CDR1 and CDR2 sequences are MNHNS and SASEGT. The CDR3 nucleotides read TGTGCCAGCAGGCCAGGGGGCTACGAGCAGTACTTC. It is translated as CASRPGGYEQYF.

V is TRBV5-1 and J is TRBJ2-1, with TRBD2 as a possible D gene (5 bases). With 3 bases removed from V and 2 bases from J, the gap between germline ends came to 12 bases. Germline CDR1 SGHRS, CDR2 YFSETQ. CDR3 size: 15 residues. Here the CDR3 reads CASSSQDSPYNEQFF. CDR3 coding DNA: TGCGCCAGCAGCTCGCAGGACTCACCCTACAATGAGCAGTTCTTC. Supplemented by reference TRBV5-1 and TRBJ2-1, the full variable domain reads KAGVTQTPRYLIKTRGQQVTLSCSPISGHRSVSWYQQTPGQGLQFLFEYFSETQRNKGNFPGRFSGRQFSNSRSEMNVSTLELGDSALYLCASSSQDSPYNEQFFGPGTRLTVL.

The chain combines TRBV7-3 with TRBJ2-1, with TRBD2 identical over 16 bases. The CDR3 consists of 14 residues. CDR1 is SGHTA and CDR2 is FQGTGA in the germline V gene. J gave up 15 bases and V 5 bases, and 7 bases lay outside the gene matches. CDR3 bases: TGTGCCAGCAGCCCGGGACTAGCGGGGGGGGAAGTGTTCTTC. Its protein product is CASSPGLAGGEVFF.

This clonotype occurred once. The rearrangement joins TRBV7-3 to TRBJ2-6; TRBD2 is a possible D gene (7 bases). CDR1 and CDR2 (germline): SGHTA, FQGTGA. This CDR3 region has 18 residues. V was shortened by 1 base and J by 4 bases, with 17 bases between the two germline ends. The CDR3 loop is CASSLKGGGASGANVLTF. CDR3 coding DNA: TGTGCCAGCAGCTTAAAAGGGGGGGGGGCGAGCGGGGCCAACGTCCTGACTTTC.

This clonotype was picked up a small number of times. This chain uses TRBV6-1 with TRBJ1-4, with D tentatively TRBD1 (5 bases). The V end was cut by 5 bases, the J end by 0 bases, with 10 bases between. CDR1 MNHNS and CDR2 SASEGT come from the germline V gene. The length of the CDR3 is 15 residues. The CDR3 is CASSSRDSTNEKLFF. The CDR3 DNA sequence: TGTGCCAGCAGTTCCCGGGACTCAACTAATGAAAAACTGTTTTTT.

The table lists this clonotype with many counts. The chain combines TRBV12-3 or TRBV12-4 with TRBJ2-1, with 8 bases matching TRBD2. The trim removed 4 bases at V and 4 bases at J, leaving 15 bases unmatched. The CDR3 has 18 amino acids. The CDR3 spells CASSSGTRPALRYNEQFF. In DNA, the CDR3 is TGTGCCAGCAGTTCCGGGACTAGGCCCGCCCTCAGATACAATGAGCAGTTCTTC.

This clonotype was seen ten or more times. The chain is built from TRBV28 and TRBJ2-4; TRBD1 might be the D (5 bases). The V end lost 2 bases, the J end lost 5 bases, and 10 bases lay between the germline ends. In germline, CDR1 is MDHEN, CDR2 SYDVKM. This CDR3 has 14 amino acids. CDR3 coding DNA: TGTGCCAGCAGTTTAGCAGGGCCCCAAAACATTCAGTACTTC. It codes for CASSLAGPQNIQYF.

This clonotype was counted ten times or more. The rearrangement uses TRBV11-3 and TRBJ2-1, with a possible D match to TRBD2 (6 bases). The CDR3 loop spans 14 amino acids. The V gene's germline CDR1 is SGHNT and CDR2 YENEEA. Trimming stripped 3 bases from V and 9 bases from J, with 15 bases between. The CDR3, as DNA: TGTGCCAGCAGCTTCGGAGGGCCCGAGGCTGAGCAGTTCTTC. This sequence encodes CASSFGGPEAEQFF.

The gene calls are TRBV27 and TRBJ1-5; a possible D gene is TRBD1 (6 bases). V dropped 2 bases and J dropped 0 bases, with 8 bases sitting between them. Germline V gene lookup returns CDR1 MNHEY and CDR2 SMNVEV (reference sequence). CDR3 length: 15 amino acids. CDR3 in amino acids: CASSLSRGSNQPQHF. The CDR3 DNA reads TGTGCCAGCAGTTTAAGCAGGGGTAGCAATCAGCCCCAGCATTTT.

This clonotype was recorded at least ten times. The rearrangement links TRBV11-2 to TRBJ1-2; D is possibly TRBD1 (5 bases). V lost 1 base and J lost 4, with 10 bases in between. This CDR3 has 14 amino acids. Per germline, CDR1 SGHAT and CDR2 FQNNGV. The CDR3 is CASSLATGGYGYTF. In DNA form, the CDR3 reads TGTGCCAGCAGCTTAGCTACAGGAGGCTATGGCTACACCTTC.

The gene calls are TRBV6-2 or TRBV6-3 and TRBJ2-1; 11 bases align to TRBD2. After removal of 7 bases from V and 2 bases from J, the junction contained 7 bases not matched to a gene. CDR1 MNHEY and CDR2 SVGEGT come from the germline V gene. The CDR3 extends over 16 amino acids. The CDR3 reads CASTLSGRVAYNEQFF. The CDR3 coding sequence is TGTGCCAGCACCCTTAGCGGGAGGGTCGCCTACAATGAGCAGTTCTTC.

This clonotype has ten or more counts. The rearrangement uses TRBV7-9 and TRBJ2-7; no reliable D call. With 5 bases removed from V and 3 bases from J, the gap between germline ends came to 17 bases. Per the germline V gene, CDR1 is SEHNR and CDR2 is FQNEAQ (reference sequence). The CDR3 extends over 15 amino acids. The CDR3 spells CASSPSGRGIYEQYF. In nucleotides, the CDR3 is TGTGCCAGCAGCCCGTCCGGACGCGGCATCTACGAGCAGTACTTC. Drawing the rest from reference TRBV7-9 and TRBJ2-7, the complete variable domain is DTGVSQNPRHKITKRGQNVTFRCDPISEHNRLYWYRQTLGQGPEFLTYFQNEAQLEKSRLLSDRFSAERPKGSFSTLEIQRTEQGDSAMYLCASSPSGRGIYEQYFGPGTRLTVT.

The CDR3 DNA reads as TGTGCCATCAGTCCCGGGACTGTAAGCTCCTACGAGCAGTACTTC. Translation gives CAISPGTVSSYEQYF. The genes are TRBV10-3 and TRBJ2-7; D is possibly TRBD2 (6 bases). Germline assignment: CDR1 ENHRY and CDR2 SYGVKD. This CDR3 region has 15 residues. V was cut by 5 bases and J by 0 bases, with 14 bases left in between.

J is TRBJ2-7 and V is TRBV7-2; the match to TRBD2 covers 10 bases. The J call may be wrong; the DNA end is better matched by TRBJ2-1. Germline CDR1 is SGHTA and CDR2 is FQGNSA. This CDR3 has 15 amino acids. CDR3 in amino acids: CASSLRASGSYEQFF. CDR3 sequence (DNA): TGTGCCAGCAGTCTTCGGGCTAGCGGGAGTTACGAGCAGTTCTTC.